This TCR beta chain is drawn from a study of blood T cell repertoires in COVID-19. At the level of the study: COVID-19 samples collected from the United States, Italy and Spain covered acute and convalescent phases. Sources were T cells, B-cell-depleted T cells, or PBMCs; the material itself was cDNA or gDNA.

Germline V lookup: CDR1 SGHRS, CDR2 YFSETQ. Unmatched junction bases numbered 6, after V lost 4 bases and J lost 2 bases. This CDR3 contains 14 residues. In the authors' workflow: By means of reference gene primer amplification, nucleated cell counts were estimated. The protocol was immunoSEQ multiplex PCR, while the TCRdb copy is restricted to in-frame clones and leaves out a portion. The V and J calls and clone size are taken from that table; D and trimming were inferred from the DNA. Among about 170,000 clones, around nine tenths were seen once, and the ten largest hold 2.5% to 4%. This receptor was identified in a man aged 70 or older with acute or convalescent COVID-19. The source material was peripheral blood. V gene TRBV5-1 combines with J gene TRBJ2-7; 7 nucleotides match TRBD1. CDR3 sequence reads: CASSVRGTAYEQYF. DNA for the CDR3: TGCGCCAGCAGCGTTCGAGGGACAGCCTACGAGCAGTACTTC.